This T cell receptor (beta chain) is from a study of cytomegalovirus exposure and HLA in healthy donors. PCR involved 60 Vbeta and 13 Jbeta primers. The method was immunoSEQ multiplex PCR; TCRdb's version includes in-frame clones alone and lacks a portion of them. The sample totals about 32,000 clones. Study-level findings and limits: Testing in vitro showed a few CMV-associated chains specific for CMV antigens.

Donors had nominal health at sampling but likely had unrecorded immune exposures. Points on this clone: The antigen is unknown.

Per germline, CDR1 MRHNA and CDR2 SNTAGT. The V and J ends lost 0 bases and 5 bases, in that order; junction bases with no gene match: 3. There are 15 residues in the CDR3. The receptor comes from a female donor in good health and CMV-seronegative. Specimen: PBMCs. The chain has TRBV6-4 and TRBJ2-2, with 7 nucleotides matching TRBD2. The CDR3 loop is CASSDSAGVTGELFF. The CDR3 bases are TGTGCCAGCAGTGACTCCGCGGGGGTTACCGGGGAGCTGTTTTTT.